This T cell receptor (beta chain) was found in a study of patients and donors after allogeneic stem cell transplantation. TCRdb re-called the RT-PCR reads with MiXCR, one entry per CDR3 protein. This table has approximately 160,000 distinct CDR3 sequences, approximately 30% appearing once. Germline CDR1 and CDR2: SQVTM and ANQGSEA. This CDR3 region has 14 residues. Trimming at V came to 1 base and at J to 5 bases, leaving 8 bases not matched to a gene. This chain links TRBV29-1 with TRBJ2-7; 7 nucleotides agree with TRBD1. Sequencing was performed on blood, either unsorted or a sorted T cell fraction (not recorded which). The TCR sequence derives from a human donor who was either an allogeneic HSCT recipient or a stem cell or donor lymphocyte infusion donor (not recorded which). It is not recorded whose cells these are; they may come from a transplant donor. Here the CDR3 reads CSVEAVDRADEQYF. The CDR3 DNA reads as TGCAGCGTTGAAGCTGTAGACAGGGCCGACGAGCAGTACTTC.